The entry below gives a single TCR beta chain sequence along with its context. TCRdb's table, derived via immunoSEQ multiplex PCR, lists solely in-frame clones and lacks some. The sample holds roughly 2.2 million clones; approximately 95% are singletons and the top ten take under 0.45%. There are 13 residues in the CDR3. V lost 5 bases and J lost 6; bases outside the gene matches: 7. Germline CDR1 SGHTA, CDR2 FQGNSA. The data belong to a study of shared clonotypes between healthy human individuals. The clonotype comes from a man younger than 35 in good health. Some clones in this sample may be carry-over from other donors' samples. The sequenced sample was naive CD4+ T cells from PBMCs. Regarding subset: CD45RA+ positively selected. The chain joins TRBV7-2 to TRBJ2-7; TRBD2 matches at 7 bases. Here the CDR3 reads CASSQGGFSEQYF. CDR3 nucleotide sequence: TGTGCCAGCAGCCAGGGAGGGTTCTCCGAGCAGTACTTC. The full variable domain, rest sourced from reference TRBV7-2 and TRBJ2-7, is GAGVSQSPSNKVTEKGKDVELRCDPISGHTALYWYRQSLGQGLEFLIYFQGNSAPDKSGLPSDRFSAERTGGSVSTLTIQRTQQEDSAVYLCASSQGGFSEQYFGPGTRLTVT.